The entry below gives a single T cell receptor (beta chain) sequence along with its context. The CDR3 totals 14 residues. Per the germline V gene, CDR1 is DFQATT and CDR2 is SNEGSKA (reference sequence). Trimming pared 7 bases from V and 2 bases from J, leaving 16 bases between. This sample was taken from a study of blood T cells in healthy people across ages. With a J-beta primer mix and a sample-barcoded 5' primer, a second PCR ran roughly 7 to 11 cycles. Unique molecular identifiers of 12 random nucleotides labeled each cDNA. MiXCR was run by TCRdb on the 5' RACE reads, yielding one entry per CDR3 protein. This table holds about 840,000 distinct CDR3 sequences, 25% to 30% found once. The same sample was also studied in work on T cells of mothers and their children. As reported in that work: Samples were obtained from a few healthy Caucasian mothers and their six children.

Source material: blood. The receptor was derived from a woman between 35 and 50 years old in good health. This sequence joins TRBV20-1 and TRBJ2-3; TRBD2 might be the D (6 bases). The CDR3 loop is CSVQKGRDTDTQYF. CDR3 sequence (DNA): TGCAGTGTTCAAAAGGGGCGGGACACAGATACGCAGTATTTT.